This T cell receptor (beta chain) was profiled in a study of blood T cell repertoires in COVID-19. Study at large: Both acute and convalescent COVID-19 samples were obtained from the United States, Italy and Spain. PBMCs, B-cell-depleted T cells, or T cells were the source of the cDNA or gDNA that made up the material.

This clone was recorded once. There are 14 residues in the CDR3. The V and J ends lost 4 bases and 0 bases respectively, with 8 bases between them. The germline CDR1 and CDR2 sequences are SGHRS and YFSETQ. In the study's own analysis: Amplification from reference gene primers served as the basis for estimated nucleated cell counts. Some clones are missing from TCRdb's copy, which holds only in-frame ones; the method was immunoSEQ multiplex PCR. V and J calls and clone size are given by that table; D and trimming were obtained from the DNA. The repertoire includes about 210,000 clones, around four fifths of them detected once, and 8.2% sits in the top ten.

The specimen sequenced was peripheral blood. The source of this sequence is a woman aged 45-60 years with acute or convalescent COVID-19. V gene TRBV5-1 combines with J gene TRBJ1-3, with D hard to call. CDR3 coding DNA: TGCGCCAGCAGCCCCGGGAACTCTGGAAACACCATATATTTT. It encodes CASSPGNSGNTIYF.